This T cell receptor beta chain was observed in a study of blood T cell repertoires in COVID-19. Study details: In each case, the material was cDNA or gDNA derived from T cells, B-cell-depleted T cells, or PBMCs.

How the authors handled the data: Amplification of reference gene primers was used by the study to estimate nucleated cell counts. Assay: immunoSEQ multiplex PCR; the TCRdb copy retains only in-frame clones and omits some. V and J calls and clone size are those listed in that table; D and trimming were worked out from the DNA. The sample contains a few hundred thousand clones, more than 80% of which appear only once. Residents of about two dozen US areas, aged about 18 to 100 years, made up the participants. Either two negative PCRs, clearance, or symptom resolution qualified Cohort 3 donors as recovered. The germline V gene has CDR1 SGHRS and CDR2 YFSETQ. CDR3 length: 15 residues. V lost 1 base, J lost 1 base, and 9 bases lay in between.

The source of this sequence is a man aged 18 to 29 who had recovered from COVID-19. The gene calls are TRBV5-1 and TRBJ1-3; D is possibly TRBD1 (6 bases). Sequencing used PBMCs or T cells enriched from blood (not recorded which). CDR3 in amino acids: CASSLLQGSGNTIYF. CDR3 bases: TGCGCCAGCAGCTTGTTACAGGGATCTGGAAACACCATATATTTT.